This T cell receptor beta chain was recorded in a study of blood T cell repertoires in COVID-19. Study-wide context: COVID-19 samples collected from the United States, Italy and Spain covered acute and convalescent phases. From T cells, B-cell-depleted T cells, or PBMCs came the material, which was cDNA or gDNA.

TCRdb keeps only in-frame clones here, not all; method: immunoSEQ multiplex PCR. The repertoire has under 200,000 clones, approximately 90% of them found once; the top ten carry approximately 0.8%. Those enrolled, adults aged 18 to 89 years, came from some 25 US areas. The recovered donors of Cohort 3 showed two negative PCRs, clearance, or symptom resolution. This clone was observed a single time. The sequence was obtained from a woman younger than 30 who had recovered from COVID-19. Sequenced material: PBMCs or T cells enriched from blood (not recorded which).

Written as DNA, the CDR3 is TGTGCCAGCAGCCCTAGGGAGACCCAGTACTTC. Amino acids: CASSPRETQYF. The chain recombines TRBV7-9 with TRBJ2-5; no reliable D call. The CDR3 runs 11 residues. V lost 5 bases, J lost 5 bases, and 6 bases lay in between. Germline CDR1 reads SEHNR; CDR2 reads FQNEAQ (reference sequence).